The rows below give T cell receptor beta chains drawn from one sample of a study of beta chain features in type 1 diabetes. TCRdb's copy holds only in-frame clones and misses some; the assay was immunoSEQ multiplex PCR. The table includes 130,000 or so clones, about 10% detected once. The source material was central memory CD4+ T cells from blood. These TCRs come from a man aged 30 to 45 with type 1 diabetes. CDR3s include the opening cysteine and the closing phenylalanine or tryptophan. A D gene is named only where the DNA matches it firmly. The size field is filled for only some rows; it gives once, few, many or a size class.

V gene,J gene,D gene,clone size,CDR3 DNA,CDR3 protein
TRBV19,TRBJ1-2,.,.,TGTGCCAGTAGTATGCAGGGACAAGCTAACTATGGCTACACCTTC,CASSMQGQANYGYTF
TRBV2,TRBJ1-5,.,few,TGTGCCAGCAGTGAATCCGGTCAGCCCCAGCATTTT,CASSESGQPQHF
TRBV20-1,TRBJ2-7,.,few,TGCAGTGCTAACGGACAAACCGAGCAGTACTTC,CSANGQTEQYF
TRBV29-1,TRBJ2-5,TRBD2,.,TGCAGCGTGGAGACTAGCGGGGGGCAAGAGACCCAGTACTTC,CSVETSGGQETQYF
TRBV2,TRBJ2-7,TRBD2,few,TGTGCCAGCAGGGGGAGGGACCGACCTCTCTCCTACGAGCAGTACTTC,CASRGRDRPLSYEQYF
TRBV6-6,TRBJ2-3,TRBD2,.,TGTGCCAGCAGTTACCCCGAGGGAGGGGCAGATACGCAGTATTTT,CASSYPEGGADTQYF
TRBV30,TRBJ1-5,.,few,TGTGCCTGGAGTGAGGACAGCGAGAGACCCCAGCATTTT,CAWSEDSERPQHF
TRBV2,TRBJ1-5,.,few,TGTGCCAGCAGACAATCAGGGAGCAATCAGCCCCAGCATTTT,CASRQSGSNQPQHF
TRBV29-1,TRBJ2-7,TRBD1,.,TGCAGCGTTGTTGGCCAGGGGGCCATCTACGAGCAGTACTTC,CSVVGQGAIYEQYF
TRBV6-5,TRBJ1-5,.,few,TGTGCCAGCAGTTATACTCCGTCGAGCAATCAGCCCCAGCATTTT,CASSYTPSSNQPQHF
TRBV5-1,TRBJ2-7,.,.,TGCGCCAGCAGCCCAACTACCCAAACCTACGAGCAGTACTTC,CASSPTTQTYEQYF
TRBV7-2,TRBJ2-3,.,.,TGTGCCAGCAGCTTGGGGCCAGGTGCAGATACGCAGTATTTT,CASSLGPGADTQYF
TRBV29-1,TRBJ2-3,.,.,TGCAGCGTTGGAGGGTCCAGCACAGATACGCAGTATTTT,CSVGGSSTDTQYF
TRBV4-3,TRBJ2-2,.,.,TGCGCCAGCAGCCCTTACGGGGGGCGCGGGCTGAACACCGGGGAGCTGTTTTTT,CASSPYGGRGLNTGELFF
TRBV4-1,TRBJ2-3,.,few,TGCGCCAGCAGCCAAGAGGAGGGTATAGATACGCAGTATTTT,CASSQEEGIDTQYF
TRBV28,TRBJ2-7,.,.,TGTGCCAGCAGTTTGCCTCTGGGAGGCTCCTACGAGCAGTACTTC,CASSLPLGGSYEQYF
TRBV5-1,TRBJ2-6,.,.,TGCGCCAGCAGCTTAGGGGTCTCTGGGGCCAACGTCCTGACTTTC,CASSLGVSGANVLTF
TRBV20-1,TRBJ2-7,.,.,TGCAGTGCGGGAGGGGGCTACGAGCAGTACTTC,CSAGGGYEQYF
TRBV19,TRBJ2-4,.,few,TGTGCCAGTAGCCGCGGGGCGGTAGCCAAAAACATTCAGTACTTC,CASSRGAVAKNIQYF
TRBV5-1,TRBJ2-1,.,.,TGCGCCAGCAGCTTTTTCCCCCGGGACGCGGGAAATGAGCAGTTCTTC,CASSFFPRDAGNEQFF
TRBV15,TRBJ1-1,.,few,TGTGCCACCGGCCTGACAAGACTGAACACTGAAGCTTTCTTT,CATGLTRLNTEAFF
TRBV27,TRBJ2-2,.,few,TGTGCCAGCAGTTTGAGGCCGGTCGCCGGGGAGCTGTTTTTT,CASSLRPVAGELFF
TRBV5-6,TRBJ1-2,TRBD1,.,TGTGCCAGCAGCTTGCGCACAGGGGATCGTACCTTC,CASSLRTGDRTF
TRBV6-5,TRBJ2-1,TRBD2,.,TGTGCCAGCAGTTACCGGCTAGCGGGGAGCAATGAGCAGTTCTTC,CASSYRLAGSNEQFF
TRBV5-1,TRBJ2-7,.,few,TGCGCCAGCAGCGCCACGACAGGAGGTCACGAGCAGTACTTC,CASSATTGGHEQYF
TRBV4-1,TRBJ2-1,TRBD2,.,TGCGCCAGCAGCCCCGGGGCGCGGGGGGAGGCCCTTTACAATGAGCAGTTCTTC,CASSPGARGEALYNEQFF
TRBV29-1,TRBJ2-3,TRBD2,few,TGCAGCGTGGAGGGGGTCCAGCGGGGGGCCACAGATACGCAGTATTTT,CSVEGVQRGATDTQYF
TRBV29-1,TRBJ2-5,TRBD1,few,TGCAGCGCTGGGACAGGGGGATTGGAGACCCAGTACTTC,CSAGTGGLETQYF
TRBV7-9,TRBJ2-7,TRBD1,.,TGTGCCAGCGCACAGGGGCGATCCTACGAGCAGTACTTC,CASAQGRSYEQYF
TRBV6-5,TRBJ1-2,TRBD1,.,TGTGCCAGCAGCCCCCGGGGGGACAGGCCGTATGGCTACACCTTC,CASSPRGDRPYGYTF
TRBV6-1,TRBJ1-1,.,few,TGTGCCAGCAGAAAACAGGGAGAAACTGAAGCTTTCTTT,CASRKQGETEAFF
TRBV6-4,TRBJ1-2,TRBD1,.,TGTGCCAGCAGAGCATCCCCGGGACAGGGGGGAAACAACTATGGCTACACCTTC,CASRASPGQGGNNYGYTF
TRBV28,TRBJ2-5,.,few,TGTGCCAGCAGTCCCCTTGGTAGCCAAGAGACCCAGTACTTC,CASSPLGSQETQYF